This T cell receptor (beta chain) was identified during a study of CD8 T cells in Susac syndrome. Study as a whole: Active disease was present in about 6 of the sequenced Susac syndrome patients, whereas fewer than ten of them were in remission.

Per germline, CDR1 MNHEY and CDR2 SMNVEV (reference sequence). The CDR3 covers 13 residues. V was clipped by 2 bases and J by 5 bases, with 9 bases between them. The CD8+ and CD4+ T cells were isolated magnetically using a negative isolation approach, whereas the TEMRA cells were enriched by FACS. When the RNA was reverse transcribed, random hexamers were used with an input of about 0.45 to 1 ug. TCRdb re-called the immunoSEQ multiplex PCR reads through MiXCR, storing one row per CDR3 protein. The sample shows around 80,000 distinct CDR3 sequences, roughly 96% of them seen only once. This receptor was identified in a human donor with Susac syndrome. The V and J genes are TRBV27 and TRBJ1-1; D not resolved. Specimen: CD8+ T cells from PBMCs. The CDR3 region is CASSLGSKTEAFF. In DNA, the CDR3 is TGTGCCAGCAGTTTAGGCAGTAAAACTGAAGCTTTCTTT.